This passage covers 27 T cell receptor beta chains from one sample sequenced in a study of blood T cell repertoires in COVID-19. Profiled with immunoSEQ multiplex PCR; TCRdb holds only in-frame clones, not every one. This table holds 85,000 to 120,000 clones, approximately 80% found once. The sample taken for sequencing was peripheral blood. The receptors were gathered from a man older than 75 with COVID-19, enrolled during active disease.

This chain uses TRBV9 with TRBJ2-7; perhaps TRBD1 as D (5 bases). V was shortened by 0 bases and J by 3 bases, with 10 bases between the two germline ends. The CDR3 is made up of 14 amino acids. Germline CDR1 SGDLS, CDR2 YYNGEE. CDR3 nucleotide sequence: TGTGCCAGCAGCGTAGGGCAGGGCCGCTACGAGCAGTACTTC. Its translation is CASSVGQGRYEQYF.

The rearrangement joins TRBV11-3 to TRBJ1-1; TRBD1 might be the D (5 bases). The CDR3 extends over 13 amino acids. Looked up from germline, CDR1 is SGHNT and CDR2 is YENEEA. With 3 bases removed from V and 4 bases from J, the gap between germline ends came to 9 bases. The CDR3 nucleotides read TGTGCCAGCAGCTTGGGGGGGATCACTGAAGCTTTCTTT. Translating it yields CASSLGGITEAFF.

The chain uses TRBV9 and TRBJ2-7; weak D call: TRBD1 (5 bases). Looked up from germline, CDR1 is SGDLS and CDR2 is YYNGEE. The CDR3 has 13 residues. V dropped 4 bases and J dropped 6 bases, with 14 bases sitting between them. CDR3 amino acids: CASSPTWGGEQYF. CDR3 coding DNA: TGTGCCAGCAGCCCCACCTGGGGCGGCGAGCAGTACTTC. Combining the CDR3 with reference TRBV9 and TRBJ2-7 gives the whole variable domain DSGVTQTPKHLITATGQRVTLRCSPRSGDLSVYWYQQSLDQGLQFLIQYYNGEERAKGNILERFSAQQFPDLHSELNLSSLELGDSALYFCASSPTWGGEQYFGPGTRLTVT.

The rearrangement links TRBV9 to TRBJ2-5, with 11 bases identical to TRBD2. Germline V gene data show CDR1 as SGDLS and CDR2 as YYNGEE. V lost 0 bases and J lost 1; bases outside the gene matches: 5. The CDR3 covers 17 residues. The CDR3 nucleotides read TGTGCCAGCAGCGTAGGGGTAGCGGGAGGGCTCCAAGAGACCCAGTACTTC. Its translation is CASSVGVAGGLQETQYF.

This clone appeared a single time. The chain joins TRBV3-1 (or the pseudogene TRBV3-2) to TRBJ1-1, with 7 bases lining up with TRBD1. The germline CDR1 and CDR2 sequences are LGHDT and YNNKEL (reference sequence). Trimming took 7 bases from V and 4 from J; bases not matched to a gene: 6. The CDR3 runs to 13 residues. The CDR3 loop is CASTLQGITEAFF. CDR3 bases: TGTGCCAGCACCTTACAGGGGATCACTGAAGCTTTCTTT.

The rearrangement links TRBV10-3 to TRBJ1-2; a possible D gene is TRBD1 (5 bases). Between the trimmed V and J ends, which lost 4 bases and 4 bases, there was a span of 10 bases. Germline loops: CDR1 ENHRY, CDR2 SYGVKD. This CDR3 is 13 amino acids long. In DNA form, the CDR3 reads TGTGCCATCAGTGGTCCCGGGGGCTATGGCTACACCTTC. Translated, it gives CAISGPGGYGYTF.

The sample holds one count of this clone. The CDR3 spells CASSLGSRAGNNEQFF. The DNA for the CDR3 is TGTGCCAGCAGCTTGGGGTCGCGGGCTGGGAACAATGAGCAGTTCTTC. The V and J genes are TRBV5-4 and TRBJ2-1; TRBD2 is a possible D gene (5 bases). V was cut by 0 bases and J by 5 bases, with 15 bases left in between. The CDR3 is 16 residues long. The germline CDR1 and CDR2 sequences are SGHNT and YYREEE (reference sequence). The full variable domain, its missing parts supplied by reference TRBV5-4 and TRBJ2-1, is ETGVTQSPTHLIKTRGQQVTLRCSSQSGHNTVSWYQQALGQGPQFIFQYYREEENGRGNFPPRFSGLQFPNYSSELNVNALELDDSALYLCASSLGSRAGNNEQFFGPGTRLTVL.

This rearrangement joins TRBV6-5 to TRBJ1-6; D is unresolved. The CDR3 is 14 residues long. V was trimmed by 5 bases and J by 6 bases, leaving 11 bases between them. Germline CDR1 and CDR2: MNHEY and SVGAGI. CDR3 nucleotide sequence: TGTGCCAGCAGTCCACCGGGAGGTAATTCACCCCTCCACTTT. Its protein is CASSPPGGNSPLHF.

The chain employs TRBV30 and TRBJ1-2, with 7 bases matching TRBD1. This CDR3 spans 14 amino acids. Per the germline V gene, CDR1 is GTSNPN and CDR2 is SVGIG (reference sequence). V lost 0 bases and J lost 4; bases outside the gene matches: 5. In nucleotides, the CDR3 is TGTGCCTGGAGTGTACTAGCAGGGGGCTATGGCTACACCTTC. Its translation: CAWSVLAGGYGYTF.

The rearrangement links TRBV28 to TRBJ2-1; the match to TRBD2 covers 14 bases. The CDR3 has 17 amino acids. V lost 6 bases, J lost 6 bases, and 10 bases stayed unmatched. The germline gives CDR1 MDHEN, CDR2 SYDVKM. CDR3 region: CASRSPLGLAGGNEQFF. The CDR3 nucleotides are TGTGCCAGCAGGTCCCCCCTCGGACTAGCGGGAGGCAATGAGCAGTTCTTC.

This clone was seen more than once but under ten times. The chain has TRBV7-6 and TRBJ1-1; no clear D gene. Germline V gene data show CDR1 as SGHVS and CDR2 as FNYEAQ. V lost 5 bases to trimming and J lost 1 base, with 11 bases between them. The CDR3 length is 14 residues. The CDR3 here is CASSNLQENTEAFF. The CDR3 DNA sequence: TGTGCCAGCAGCAACCTCCAGGAGAACACTGAAGCTTTCTTT. The full variable domain, with the rest looked up from reference TRBV7-6 and TRBJ1-1, is GAGVSQSPRYKVTKRGQDVALRCDPISGHVSLYWYRQALGQGPEFLTYFNYEAQQDKSGLPNDRFSAERPEGSISTLTIQRTEQRDSAMYRCASSNLQENTEAFFGQGTRLTVV.

This clone was detected once. This chain connects TRBV27 to TRBJ1-5, with unresolved D. With 6 bases removed from V and 0 bases from J, the gap between germline ends came to 9 bases. CDR1 MNHEY and CDR2 SMNVEV come from the germline V gene (reference sequence). The CDR3 has 14 amino acids. As DNA, the CDR3 is TGTGCCAGCAGGCCCAACGGTAGCAATCAGCCCCAGCATTTT. This encodes CASRPNGSNQPQHF.

V gene TRBV5-3 combines with J gene TRBJ2-2; 9 bases fit TRBD2. TRBV5-3 belongs to the ORF category, with a function that is uncertain. The CDR3 runs 18 residues. After removal of 1 base from V and 0 bases from J, the junction contained 7 bases not matched to a gene. In DNA, the CDR3 is TGTGCCAGAAGCTTGTCCTTAAGCGGGGGGTCGAACACCGGGGAGCTGTTTTTT. This codes for CARSLSLSGGSNTGELFF.

The chain employs TRBV2 and TRBJ1-2, with D maybe TRBD1 (5 bases). This CDR3 comprises 14 residues. V was shortened by 4 bases and J by 4 bases, with 13 bases between the two germline ends. Germline V gene data show CDR1 as SNHLY and CDR2 as FYNNEI. The CDR3 sequence: CASSGEGSGYGYTF. The DNA for the CDR3 is TGTGCCAGCAGTGGGGAGGGGAGTGGCTATGGCTACACCTTC.

In this sample, this clone turned up once. The rearrangement links TRBV4-1 to TRBJ2-6; D is unclear. The CDR3 spans 14 residues. The V end was cut by 0 bases, the J end by 2 bases, with 2 bases between. CDR1 and CDR2 (germline): MGHRA, YSYEKL. The DNA of the CDR3 is TGCGCCAGCAGCCAAGACGCTGGGGCCAACGTCCTGACTTTC. It specifies CASSQDAGANVLTF.

The chain carries TRBV11-2 and TRBJ2-5; tentative D call: TRBD1 (6 bases). The CDR3 sequence is 16 residues long. V lost 4 bases, J lost 3 bases, and 18 bases lay in between. CDR1 is SGHAT and CDR2 is FQNNGV in the germline V gene. CDR3 sequence: CASSWGLDRSKETQYF. As DNA, the CDR3 is TGTGCCAGCAGCTGGGGTTTAGACAGGTCTAAAGAGACCCAGTACTTC.

V gene TRBV29-1 combines with J gene TRBJ2-2, with 7 nucleotides matching TRBD1. Germline V gene sequence: CDR1 SQVTM, CDR2 ANQGSEA. The CDR3 consists of 12 residues. Trimming took 5 bases from V and 5 from J; bases not matched to a gene: 2. The CDR3 DNA sequence: TGCAGCGTTACAGGGGAAACCGGGGAGCTGTTTTTT. Its translation is CSVTGETGELFF.

The rearrangement uses TRBV4-3 and TRBJ1-1; D is undetermined. CDR1 and CDR2 (germline): LGHNA, YSLEER. Trimming left V 0 bases short and J 8 bases short, with 13 bases between. The CDR3 contains 14 residues. Here the CDR3 DNA reads TGCGCCAGCAGCCAAGATAGTGGGCCGCTCGAAGCTTTCTTT. Residues: CASSQDSGPLEAFF.

V usage is TRBV27 and J usage is TRBJ1-4; the D is unclear. The CDR3 has 11 amino acids. Trimming cost V 3 bases and J 7 bases, with 3 bases left between them. In germline, CDR1 is MNHEY, CDR2 SMNVEV (reference sequence). The CDR3 coding sequence is TGTGCCAGCAGTTTCGGTGAAAAACTGTTTTTT. Its translation: CASSFGEKLFF.

CDR3 amino acids: CASSDGQGFNEQFF. The CDR3 nucleotides are TGTGCCAGCAGCGACGGACAGGGGTTTAATGAGCAGTTCTTC. The V and J genes are TRBV7-9 and TRBJ2-1; 9 bases align to TRBD1. The CDR3 sequence is 14 residues long. Looked up from germline, CDR1 is SEHNR and CDR2 is FQNEAQ (reference sequence). The J segment lost 7 bases and the V segment lost 5 bases, leaving 6 bases of the junction unmatched.

The chain combines TRBV28 with TRBJ2-1; D is uncertain. Looked up from germline, CDR1 is MDHEN and CDR2 is SYDVKM. Trimming removed 7 bases from V and 0 bases from J, with 13 bases in between. This CDR3 has 15 amino acids. The CDR3 loop is CASTDDWSSYNEQFF. As DNA, the CDR3 is TGTGCCAGCACCGATGACTGGAGCTCCTACAATGAGCAGTTCTTC.

The J gene is TRBJ2-1, the V gene TRBV18, with D perhaps matching TRBD2 (6 bases). The ends were cut back, 6 bases at V and 4 bases at J, with 19 bases in the middle. The CDR3 sequence is 16 residues long. Germline V gene lookup returns CDR1 KGHSH and CDR2 LQKENI. The CDR3 here is CASSTKAPSEYNEQFF. CDR3 DNA sequence: TGTGCCAGCTCTACCAAGGCGCCTAGCGAGTACAATGAGCAGTTCTTC.

The rearrangement links TRBV29-1 to TRBJ2-3; D possibly corresponds to TRBD1 (6 bases). Trimming took off 6 bases at V and 3 bases at J, with 16 bases between the two ends. The CDR3 loop spans 14 amino acids. CDR1 is SQVTM and CDR2 is ANQGSEA in the germline V gene. This CDR3 is CSVEGPQGTDTQYF. CDR3 bases: TGCAGCGTCGAGGGTCCCCAGGGGACAGATACGCAGTATTTT.

The CDR3 spells CATGPAGGSYEQYF. CDR3 bases: TGTGCCACCGGCCCTGCGGGAGGTTCCTACGAGCAGTACTTC. This chain links TRBV24-1 with TRBJ2-7; 8 bases fit TRBD2. The V gene end was trimmed by 9 bases and the J gene end by 1 base; junction bases not matched to a gene: 7. Germline V lookup: CDR1 KGHDR, CDR2 SFDVKD. The CDR3 spans 14 residues.

The genes are TRBV7-2 and TRBJ2-1; 13 positions match TRBD2. The trim removed 5 bases at V and 7 bases at J, leaving 8 bases unmatched. The CDR3 has 16 amino acids. The V gene's germline CDR1 is SGHTA and CDR2 FQGNSA. In DNA form, the CDR3 reads TGTGCCAGCAGCAAAAAACTAGCGGGAGGGCCGAATGAGCAGTTCTTC. It yields the protein CASSKKLAGGPNEQFF.

The J gene is TRBJ2-4, the V gene TRBV19; 7 positions match TRBD1. Per germline, CDR1 LNHDA and CDR2 SQIVND (reference sequence). The V and J ends lost 5 bases and 2 bases, in that order; junction bases with no gene match: 6. This CDR3 region has 15 residues. The CDR3 spells CASSEQQGPKNIQYF. CDR3 sequence (DNA): TGTGCCAGTAGTGAACAACAGGGGCCCAAAAACATTCAGTACTTC.

The V call is TRBV5-1, the J call TRBJ2-5; 8 nucleotides agree with TRBD2. In germline, CDR1 is SGHRS, CDR2 YFSETQ. This CDR3 region has 16 residues. With 0 bases clipped from V and 4 bases from J, the junction kept 8 bases outside the gene matches. CDR3 nucleotide sequence: TGCGCCAGCAGCTTGGCTGGCGGGAGGTTAGGAGAGACCCAGTACTTC. Its protein is CASSLAGGRLGETQYF.